A single T cell receptor (beta chain) is shown here with its context. Assay used: immunoSEQ multiplex PCR; TCRdb lists only in-frame clones, some missing. The sample lists approximately 22,000 clones, 90% to 95% occurring once. This entry comes from a study of T cell changes during pregnancy in multiple sclerosis. The starting material was CD8+ T cells from peripheral blood mononuclear cells, obtained in the third trimester of pregnancy. The receptor was isolated from a female donor with multiple sclerosis, enrolled in a pregnancy study.

CDR3 DNA sequence: TGCGCCAGCAGCCACCTACTAGCGGAGAACACCGGGGAGCTGTTTTTT. It translates to CASSHLLAENTGELFF. The chain joins TRBV4-3 to TRBJ2-2; 8 bases are shared with TRBD2. Trimming cost V 3 bases and J 1 base; bases outside gene matches: 4. CDR3 length: 16 amino acids. The V gene's germline CDR1 is LGHNA and CDR2 YSLEER.